These T cell receptor beta chains were read from a single sample in a study of blood T cell repertoires in COVID-19. Only in-frame clones appear in the TCRdb table, and some are missing; sequencing was by immunoSEQ multiplex PCR. The sample includes around 88,000 clones, 81% of them seen just once. Sequencing input: peripheral blood. The receptors were gathered from a man aged 60 to 75 with acute or convalescent COVID-19. The CDR3 runs from the conserved cysteine through the conserved F or W. The order of the fields is D gene, J gene, clone size, V gene, CDR3 protein, CDR3 DNA. D genes are given only for firm matches. Part of the rows lack a size; the others show once, few, many or a class for expanded clones.

>.|TRBJ1-2|.|TRBV7-9
CASSGNYGYTF
TGTGCCAGCAGCGGCAACTATGGCTACACCTTC
>.|TRBJ1-5|.|TRBV6-5
CASSYSGYQPQHF
TGTGCCAGCAGTTACTCGGGCTATCAGCCCCAGCATTTT
>TRBD2|TRBJ2-5|.|TRBV7-2
CASRNSGGLETQYF
TGTGCCAGCAGAAACAGCGGGGGGTTAGAGACCCAGTACTTC
>.|TRBJ1-3|.|TRBV7-2
CASSSTRGSGNTIYF
TGTGCCAGCAGCTCTACACGGGGCTCTGGAAACACCATATATTTT
>TRBD1|TRBJ2-1|.|TRBV19
CASSPRDRVRHNEQFF
TGTGCCAGCAGCCCACGAGACAGGGTAAGGCACAATGAGCAGTTCTTC
>TRBD1|TRBJ2-7|.|TRBV4-3
CASSQERTYIGQAHEQYF
TGCGCCAGCAGCCAAGAAAGGACTTATATTGGACAGGCCCACGAGCAGTACTTC
>TRBD1|TRBJ1-4|.|TRBV7-2
CASSSTGTGEKLFF
TGTGCCAGCAGCTCGACAGGGACAGGTGAAAAACTGTTTTTT
>.|TRBJ1-1|.|TRBV5-4
CASSAGGGRSTEAFF
TGTGCCAGCAGTGCAGGAGGTGGGCGATCCACTGAAGCTTTCTTT
>.|TRBJ2-6|.|TRBV3-1/TRBV3-2
CASSQTLVENSGANVLTF
TGTGCCAGCAGCCAGACCCTAGTAGAGAATTCCGGGGCCAACGTCCTGACTTTC
>.|TRBJ1-4|.|TRBV3-1/TRBV3-2
CASSQTQSQATNEKLFF
TGTGCCAGCAGCCAAACCCAGTCTCAGGCAACTAATGAAAAACTGTTTTTT
>.|TRBJ1-6|.|TRBV5-6
CASSRDRSSYNSPLHF
TGTGCCAGCAGCCGTGACAGGAGCTCCTATAATTCACCCCTCCACTTT
>.|TRBJ2-2|.|TRBV7-9
CASSPTSLPGELFF
TGTGCCAGCAGCCCAACTAGCCTCCCCGGGGAGCTGTTTTTT
>.|TRBJ1-1|.|TRBV6-5
CASKQGLATEAFF
TGTGCCAGTAAACAGGGTTTGGCCACTGAAGCTTTCTTT
>.|TRBJ1-5|.|TRBV10-1
CASSDDTSTQPQHF
TGCGCCAGCAGCGATGACACCTCAACTCAGCCCCAGCATTTT
>.|TRBJ2-7|.|TRBV11-2
CASSLRLAYEQYF
TGTGCCAGCAGCTTACGGCTAGCTTACGAGCAGTACTTC
>.|TRBJ2-6|.|TRBV5-1
CASSPVISGANVLTF
TGCGCCAGCAGCCCAGTTATCTCTGGGGCCAACGTCCTGACTTTC
>TRBD2|TRBJ2-3|once|TRBV4-3
CASSHGGLAGGDTQYF
TGCGCCAGCAGCCATGGAGGACTAGCGGGAGGGGATACGCAGTATTTT
>TRBD1|TRBJ2-4|.|TRBV7-8
CASSLEFWGTEKNIQYF
TGTGCCAGCAGCTTAGAGTTCTGGGGGACAGAGAAAAACATTCAGTACTTC
>.|TRBJ2-7|.|TRBV7-9
CASSSVRGLLGEQYF
TGTGCCAGCAGCTCCGTTAGGGGGTTGCTAGGCGAGCAGTACTTC
>.|TRBJ1-5|once|TRBV7-8
CASTKNTGKPQHF
TGTGCCAGCACCAAAAACACGGGGAAGCCCCAGCATTTT
>TRBD1|TRBJ2-2|.|TRBV2
CASSTERGRGRLVGTGELFF
TGTGCCAGCAGTACCGAACGCGGCAGGGGGCGGTTAGTCGGCACCGGGGAGCTGTTTTTT
>TRBD2|TRBJ2-2|.|TRBV9
CASSARLAEMNTGELFF
TGTGCCAGCAGCGCCAGACTAGCGGAGATGAACACCGGGGAGCTGTTTTTT
>.|TRBJ1-5|.|TRBV3-1/TRBV3-2
CASSQLSGNQPQHF
TGTGCCAGCAGCCAATTATCCGGCAATCAGCCCCAGCATTTT
>.|TRBJ2-1|once|TRBV11-2
CASSRSVAEQFF
TGTGCCAGCAGCCGTAGCGTTGCTGAGCAGTTCTTC
>TRBD1|TRBJ1-2|.|TRBV10-2
CASRPGQAYGYTF
TGCGCCAGCAGACCGGGACAGGCCTATGGCTACACCTTC
>.|TRBJ1-1|few|TRBV7-3
CASSKQGSKGTEAFF
TGTGCCAGCAGCAAACAGGGTTCCAAAGGCACTGAAGCTTTCTTT
>.|TRBJ2-7|.|TRBV27
CASSSGGRVVYEQYF
TGTGCCAGCAGTTCCGGGGGACGGGTGGTCTACGAGCAGTACTTC
>TRBD1|TRBJ2-7|.|TRBV28
CASSFTGGSYEQYF
TGTGCCAGCAGTTTCACAGGGGGGTCCTACGAGCAGTACTTC
>.|TRBJ2-7|.|TRBV24-1
CATSDPDKNYEQYF
TGTGCCACCAGTGATCCCGACAAAAACTACGAGCAGTACTTC
>TRBD1|TRBJ1-4|once|TRBV5-1
CASSKGQGVEKLFF
TGCGCCAGCAGCAAAGGACAGGGGGTGGAAAAACTGTTTTTT
>.|TRBJ1-5|.|TRBV7-9
CASSPDSDNQPQHF
TGTGCCAGCAGTCCCGACTCCGACAATCAGCCCCAGCATTTT
>.|TRBJ2-7|.|TRBV11-2
CASSSDFLGSYEQYF
TGTGCCAGCAGCTCGGACTTTTTAGGCTCCTACGAGCAGTACTTC
>TRBD1|TRBJ1-5|.|TRBV28
CASTATGGQPQHF
TGTGCCAGCACCGCGACAGGGGGCCAGCCCCAGCATTTT
>TRBD1|TRBJ1-1|.|TRBV7-9
CASSPGQGRTEAFF
TGTGCCAGCAGCCCAGGACAGGGGAGAACTGAAGCTTTCTTT
>TRBD1|TRBJ1-4|.|TRBV7-9
CASSPGQGPNEKLFF
TGTGCCAGCAGCCCCGGACAGGGCCCGAATGAAAAACTGTTTTTT